Listed here are 6 T cell receptor beta chains from one sample, sequenced in a study of T-cell reconstitution after alpha-beta-depleted transplantation in children. The TCRbeta library incorporated unique molecular identifiers. One entry per CDR3 protein results from TCRdb running MiXCR on the PCR reads. The sample has around 600,000 distinct CDR3 sequences, under 25% seen once. The sample here was PBMCs, mostly from graft donor cells, taken 360 days after TCRalphabeta/CD19-depleted stem cell transplant. Source of these receptors: a boy under two years old who had a stem cell transplant for acute myeloid leukemia, so the T cells may come from the graft donor.

This chain uses TRBV20-1 with TRBJ1-5; D is undetermined. The CDR3 consists of 14 residues. Germline lookup yields CDR1 DFQATT and CDR2 SNEGSKA (reference sequence). V lost 3 bases and J 7 bases, leaving 16 bases between the germline ends. The CDR3 loop reads CSASRHGTRQPQHF. CDR3 DNA sequence: TGCAGTGCTAGCCGACACGGAACGAGACAGCCCCAGCATTTT.

The chain is built from TRBV6-1 and TRBJ1-3; no reliable D call. The CDR3 length is 13 residues. Germline CDR1 reads MNHNS; CDR2 reads SASEGT. Trimming shortened V by 5 bases and J by 4 bases, and 9 bases separated the two germline ends. The CDR3 region is CASSRTLGNTIYF. The CDR3 nucleotides are TGTGCCAGCAGTAGGACTTTGGGAAACACCATATATTTT.

The genes are TRBV7-2 and TRBJ2-1; 8 nucleotides agree with TRBD2. The CDR3 extends over 17 amino acids. Germline CDR1 SGHTA, CDR2 FQGNSA. With 7 bases clipped from V and 0 bases from J, the junction kept 11 bases outside the gene matches. The CDR3 nucleotides are TGTGCCAGCATCGAAGATAGCGGGGCCAGCTCCTACAATGAGCAGTTCTTC. Protein product: CASIEDSGASSYNEQFF.

This clonotype was seen only a few times. The chain employs TRBV7-9 and TRBJ1-1, with no clear D. Germline CDR1 reads SEHNR; CDR2 reads FQNEAQ (reference sequence). The CDR3 length is 15 residues. Trimming took 2 bases from V and 0 from J, leaving 10 bases between them. The CDR3: CASSLTAIMNTEAFF. In nucleotides, the CDR3 is TGTGCCAGCAGCTTAACCGCGATAATGAACACTGAAGCTTTCTTT. The full variable domain, its missing parts supplied by reference TRBV7-9 and TRBJ1-1, is DTGVSQNPRHKITKRGQNVTFRCDPISEHNRLYWYRQTLGQGPEFLTYFQNEAQLEKSRLLSDRFSAERPKGSFSTLEIQRTEQGDSAMYLCASSLTAIMNTEAFFGQGTRLTVV.

This clonotype was recorded a few times. This chain links TRBV7-2 with TRBJ1-1, with D uncertain. The CDR3 extends over 15 amino acids. V dropped 1 base and J dropped 0 bases, with 9 bases sitting between them. CDR1 and CDR2 (germline): SGHTA, FQGNSA. In nucleotides, the CDR3 is TGTGCCAGCAGCTTAGAGGGCCTGGTGAACACTGAAGCTTTCTTT. Amino acid sequence: CASSLEGLVNTEAFF. Full variable domain (rest looked up from reference TRBV7-2 and TRBJ1-1): GAGVSQSPSNKVTEKGKDVELRCDPISGHTALYWYRQSLGQGLEFLIYFQGNSAPDKSGLPSDRFSAERTGGSVSTLTIQRTQQEDSAVYLCASSLEGLVNTEAFFGQGTRLTVV.

This clonotype was seen a few times. The rearrangement uses TRBV10-3 and TRBJ2-1; D is unresolved. V dropped 0 bases and J dropped 16 bases, with 16 bases sitting between them. The CDR3 length is 13 residues. Germline CDR1 and CDR2: ENHRY and SYGVKD. This CDR3 reads CAISESRGPSSFF. Written as DNA, the CDR3 is TGTGCCATCAGTGAGTCGAGAGGACCCAGCAGTTTCTTC.